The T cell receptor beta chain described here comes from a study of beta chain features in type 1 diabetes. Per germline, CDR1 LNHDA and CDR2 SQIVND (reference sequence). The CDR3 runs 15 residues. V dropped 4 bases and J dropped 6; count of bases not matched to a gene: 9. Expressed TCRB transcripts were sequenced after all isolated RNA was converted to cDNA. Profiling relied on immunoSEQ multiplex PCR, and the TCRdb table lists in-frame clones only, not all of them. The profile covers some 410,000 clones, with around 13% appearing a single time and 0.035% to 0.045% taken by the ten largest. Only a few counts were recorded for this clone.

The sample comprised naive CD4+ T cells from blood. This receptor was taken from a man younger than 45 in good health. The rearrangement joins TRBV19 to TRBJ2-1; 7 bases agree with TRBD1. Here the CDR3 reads CASSTRGIASNEQFF. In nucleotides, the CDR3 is TGTGCCAGTAGTACCAGGGGGATAGCCAGCAATGAGCAGTTCTTC.